The next 15 T cell receptor beta chains were all read from a single sample in a study of blood T cell repertoires in COVID-19. Assay: immunoSEQ multiplex PCR; the TCRdb copy retains only in-frame clones and omits some. The sample carries about 63,000 clones, 80% to 95% recorded once. Sequenced material: peripheral blood. These receptor sequences come from a man between 50 and 59 years old with active COVID-19.

The CDR3 here is CASNPGNPGNEQFF. The CDR3 DNA follows: TGTGCCAGTAACCCAGGGAACCCGGGCAATGAGCAGTTCTTC. The chain employs TRBV19 and TRBJ2-1, with D maybe TRBD1 (5 bases). V gave up 7 bases and J gave up 6 bases, with 16 bases separating them. This CDR3 region has 14 residues. Germline V gene sequence: CDR1 LNHDA, CDR2 SQIVND (reference sequence).

The V gene is TRBV27, the J gene TRBJ2-5; no reliable D call. Trimming pared 3 bases from V and 5 bases from J, leaving 7 bases between. The germline gives CDR1 MNHEY, CDR2 SMNVEV (reference sequence). The CDR3 length is 12 residues. This chain's CDR3 is CASSFVGETQYF. CDR3 sequence (DNA): TGTGCCAGCAGTTTTGTCGGTGAGACCCAGTACTTC.

The chain's CDR3 is CASSTPGTGNEQYF. CDR3 DNA: TGTGCCAGCAGTACCCCCGGGACAGGGAACGAGCAGTACTTC. The chain uses TRBV6-6 and TRBJ2-7; 9 positions agree with TRBD1. Germline assignment: CDR1 MNHNY and CDR2 SVGAGI (reference sequence). After removal of 5 bases from V and 5 bases from J, the junction contained 7 bases not matched to a gene. The CDR3 spans 14 residues.

The V gene is TRBV3-1 (or the pseudogene TRBV3-2), the J gene TRBJ2-1, with TRBD2 identical over 9 bases. There are 17 residues in the CDR3. V dropped 1 base and J dropped 0; count of bases not matched to a gene: 4. The germline V gene has CDR1 LGHDT and CDR2 YNNKEL (reference sequence). CDR3 sequence: CASSQVLAGPSYNEQFF. DNA for the CDR3: TGTGCCAGCAGCCAAGTCCTAGCGGGGCCCTCCTACAATGAGCAGTTCTTC.

The chain joins TRBV10-3 to TRBJ1-1; D might be TRBD1 (6 bases). With 9 bases removed from V and 1 base from J, the gap between germline ends came to 12 bases. The CDR3 runs 13 residues. The germline gives CDR1 ENHRY, CDR2 SYGVKD. DNA of the CDR3: TGTGCCATAACAGGGACGGAGAACACTGAAGCTTTCTTT. Amino acid sequence: CAITGTENTEAFF.

V and J are TRBV4-3 and TRBJ2-2, with unresolved D. The CDR3 totals 13 residues. Germline loops: CDR1 LGHNA, CDR2 YSLEER. V lost 1 base to trimming and J lost 6 bases, with 6 bases between them. The CDR3 sequence is CASSQVFAGELFF. The CDR3 bases are TGCGCCAGCAGCCAAGTCTTCGCCGGGGAGCTGTTTTTT.

V is TRBV10-3 and J is TRBJ2-2; perhaps TRBD2 as D (6 bases). The germline V and J ends were trimmed by 6 bases and 1 base, with 12 bases remaining between them. CDR3 length equals 15 residues. Germline V CDR1 and CDR2: ENHRY, SYGVKD. The CDR3 is CAIRLGGQNTGELFF. The DNA for the CDR3 is TGTGCCATCAGACTTGGAGGGCAGAACACCGGGGAGCTGTTTTTT.

The CDR3, as DNA: TGTGCCAGCAGTTCCTCGGGACAGGCTAGACGGGGTAGCAATCAGCCCCAGCATTTT. Amino acid sequence: CASSSSGQARRGSNQPQHF. V is TRBV27 and J is TRBJ1-5, with 8 bases aligning to TRBD1. Trimming at V came to 4 bases and at J to 0 bases, leaving 14 bases not matched to a gene. This CDR3 spans 19 amino acids. The germline V gene encodes CDR1 MNHEY and CDR2 SMNVEV (reference sequence).

This chain links TRBV28 with TRBJ2-7; D gene uncertain. V was trimmed by 5 bases and J by 3 bases, leaving 20 bases between them. Germline loops: CDR1 MDHEN, CDR2 SYDVKM. The CDR3 runs 16 residues. Written as DNA, the CDR3 is TGTGCCAGCAGTCTCCTGTCTGGCGGCGGCCACTACGAGCAGTACTTC. It translates to CASSLLSGGGHYEQYF.

This clone has just one count. The V gene is TRBV5-1, the J gene TRBJ2-3; 10 positions agree with TRBD2. CDR3 size: 16 residues. The J segment lost 4 bases and the V segment lost 0 bases, leaving 5 bases of the junction unmatched. The germline V gene encodes CDR1 SGHRS and CDR2 YFSETQ. The CDR3 loop is CASSLAELAGSDTQYF. DNA of the CDR3: TGCGCCAGCAGCTTGGCCGAACTAGCGGGGTCAGATACGCAGTATTTT.

This rearrangement joins TRBV15 to TRBJ2-7, with D unresolved. The CDR3 consists of 14 residues. V lost 0 bases, J lost 6 bases, and 12 bases lay in between. Germline-derived CDR1 and CDR2 are LNHNV and YYDKDF (reference sequence). The CDR3 nucleotides read TGTGCCACCAGCAGAGATGTAGCTTTATCCGAGCAGTACTTC. This encodes CATSRDVALSEQYF.

The CDR3, as DNA: TGTGCCAGCAGCGTGCACCGGGACAGAAATGAGCAGTTCTTC. It yields the protein CASSVHRDRNEQFF. V gene TRBV7-3 combines with J gene TRBJ2-1; 7 nucleotides line up with TRBD1. The CDR3 spans 14 residues. V was clipped by 5 bases and J by 7 bases; unmatched bases: 8. Germline V lookup: CDR1 SGHTA, CDR2 FQGTGA.

In regard to this clone: This sample includes further DNA sequences coding for the same CDR3. V gene TRBV28 combines with J gene TRBJ2-7; possibly TRBD2 for D (5 bases). This CDR3 has 12 amino acids. V was trimmed by 6 bases and J by 3 bases, leaving 9 bases between them. Germline V lookup: CDR1 MDHEN, CDR2 SYDVKM. CDR3 amino acids: CASSRTGYEQYF. The CDR3 coding sequence is TGTGCCAGCAGCCGGACTGGCTACGAGCAGTACTTC. The whole variable domain, remainder taken from reference TRBV28 and TRBJ2-7, is DVKVTQSSRYLVKRTGEKVFLECVQDMDHENMFWYRQDPGLGLRLIYFSYDVKMKEKGDIPEGYSVSREKKERFSLILESASTNQTSMYLCASSRTGYEQYFGPGTRLTVT.

The chain uses TRBV12-5 and TRBJ2-5; unclear D gene. Trimming removed 8 bases from V and 5 bases from J, with 15 bases in between. Per the germline V gene, CDR1 is LGHNT and CDR2 is FRNRAP. The CDR3 is 13 residues long. The CDR3 loop reads CASQQRQRETQYF. The DNA for the CDR3 is TGTGCTAGTCAGCAGCGCCAGAGGGAGACCCAGTACTTC.

This clone appeared a single time. The V gene is TRBV4-1, the J gene TRBJ1-6; a weak D match, TRBD1 (5 bases). Between the trimmed V and J ends, which lost 4 bases and 14 bases, there was a span of 12 bases. The CDR3 loop spans 12 amino acids. CDR1 MGHRA and CDR2 YSYEKL come from the germline V gene. The CDR3 sequence is CASSRPGLSLHF. In nucleotides, the CDR3 is TGCGCCAGCAGCCGACCGGGACTTTCCCTCCACTTT.